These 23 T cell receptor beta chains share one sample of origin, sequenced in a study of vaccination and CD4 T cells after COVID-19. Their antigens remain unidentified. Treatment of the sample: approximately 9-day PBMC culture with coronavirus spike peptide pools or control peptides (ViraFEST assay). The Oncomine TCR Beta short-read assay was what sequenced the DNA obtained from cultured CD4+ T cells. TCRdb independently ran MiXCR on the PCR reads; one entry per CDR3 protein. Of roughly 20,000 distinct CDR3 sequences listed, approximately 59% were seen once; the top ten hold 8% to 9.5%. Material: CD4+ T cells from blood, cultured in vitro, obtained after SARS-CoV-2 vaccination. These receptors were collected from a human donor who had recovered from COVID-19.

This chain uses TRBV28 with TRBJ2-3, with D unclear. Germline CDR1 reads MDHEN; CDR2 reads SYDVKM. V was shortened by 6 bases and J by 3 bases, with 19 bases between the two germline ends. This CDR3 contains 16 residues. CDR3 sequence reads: CASSPLRRRLTDTQYF. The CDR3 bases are TGTGCCAGCAGCCCCCTGCGGCGGCGCTTGACAGATACGCAGTATTTT.

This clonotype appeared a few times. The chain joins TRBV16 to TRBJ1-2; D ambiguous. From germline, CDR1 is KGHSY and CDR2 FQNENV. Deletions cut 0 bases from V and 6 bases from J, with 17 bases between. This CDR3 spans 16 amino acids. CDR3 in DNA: TGTGCCAGCAGCCAATCGCTGGAGGCAGGACGAAATGGCTACACCTTC. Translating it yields CASSQSLEAGRNGYTF.

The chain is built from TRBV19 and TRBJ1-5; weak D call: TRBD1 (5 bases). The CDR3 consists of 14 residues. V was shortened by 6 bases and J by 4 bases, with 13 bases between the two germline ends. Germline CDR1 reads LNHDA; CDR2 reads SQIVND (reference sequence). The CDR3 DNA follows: TGTGCCAGTAGCCCTACGGGGGGGAATCAGCCCCAGCATTTT. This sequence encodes CASSPTGGNQPQHF. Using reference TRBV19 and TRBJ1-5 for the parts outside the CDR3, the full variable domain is DGGITQSPKYLFRKEGQNVTLSCEQNLNHDAMYWYRQDPGQGLRLIYYSQIVNDFQKGDIAEGYSVSREKKESFPLTVTSAQKNPTAFYLCASSPTGGNQPQHFGDGTRLSIL.

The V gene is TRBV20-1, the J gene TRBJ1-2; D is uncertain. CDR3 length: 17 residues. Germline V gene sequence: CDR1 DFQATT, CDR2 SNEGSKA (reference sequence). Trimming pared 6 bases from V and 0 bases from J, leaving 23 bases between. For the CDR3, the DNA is TGCAGTGCCCACATAAACCGGGTCCGAAGAACTAACTATGGCTACACCTTC. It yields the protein CSAHINRVRRTNYGYTF.

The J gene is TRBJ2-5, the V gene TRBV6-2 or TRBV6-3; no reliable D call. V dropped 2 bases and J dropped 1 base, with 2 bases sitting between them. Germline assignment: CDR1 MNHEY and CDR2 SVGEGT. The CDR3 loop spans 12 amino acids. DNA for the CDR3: TGTGCCAGCAGTTACACCCAAGAGACCCAGTACTTC. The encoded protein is CASSYTQETQYF.

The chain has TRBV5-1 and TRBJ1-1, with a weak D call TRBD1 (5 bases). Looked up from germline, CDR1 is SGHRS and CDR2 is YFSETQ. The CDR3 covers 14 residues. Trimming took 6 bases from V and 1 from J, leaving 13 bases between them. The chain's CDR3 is CASNFDGGNTEAFF. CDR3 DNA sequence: TGCGCCAGCAATTTCGACGGGGGGAACACTGAAGCTTTCTTT.

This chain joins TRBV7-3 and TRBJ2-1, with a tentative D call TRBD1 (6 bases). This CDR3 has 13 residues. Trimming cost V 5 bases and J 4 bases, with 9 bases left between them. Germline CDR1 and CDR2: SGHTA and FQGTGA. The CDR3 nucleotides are TGTGCCAGCAGCGGAGGACAGTACAATGAGCAGTTCTTC. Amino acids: CASSGGQYNEQFF.

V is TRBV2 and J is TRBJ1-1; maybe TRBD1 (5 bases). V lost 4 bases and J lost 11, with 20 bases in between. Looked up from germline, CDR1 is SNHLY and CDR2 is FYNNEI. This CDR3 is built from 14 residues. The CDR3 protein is CASSVAGTQIGAFF. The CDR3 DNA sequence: TGTGCCAGCAGTGTGGCAGGGACCCAAATCGGGGCTTTCTTT.

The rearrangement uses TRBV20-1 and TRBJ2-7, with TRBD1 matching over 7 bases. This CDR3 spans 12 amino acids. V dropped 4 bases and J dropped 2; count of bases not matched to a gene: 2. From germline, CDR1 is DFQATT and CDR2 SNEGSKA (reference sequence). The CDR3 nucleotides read TGCAGTGCTACGGACAGGACCTACGAGCAGTACTTC. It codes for CSATDRTYEQYF.

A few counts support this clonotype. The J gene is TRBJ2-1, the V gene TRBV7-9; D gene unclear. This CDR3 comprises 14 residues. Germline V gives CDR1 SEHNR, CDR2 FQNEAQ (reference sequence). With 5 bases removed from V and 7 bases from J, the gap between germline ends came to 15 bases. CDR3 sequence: CASSLTGRRNEQFF. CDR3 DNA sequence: TGTGCCAGCAGCCTCACTGGACGTAGGAATGAGCAGTTCTTC.

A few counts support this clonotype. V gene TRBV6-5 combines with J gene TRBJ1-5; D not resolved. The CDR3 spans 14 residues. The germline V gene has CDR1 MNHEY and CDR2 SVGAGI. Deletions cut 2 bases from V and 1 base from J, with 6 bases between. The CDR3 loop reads CASSYLGSNQPQHF. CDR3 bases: TGTGCCAGCAGTTACCTGGGGAGCAATCAGCCCCAGCATTTT.

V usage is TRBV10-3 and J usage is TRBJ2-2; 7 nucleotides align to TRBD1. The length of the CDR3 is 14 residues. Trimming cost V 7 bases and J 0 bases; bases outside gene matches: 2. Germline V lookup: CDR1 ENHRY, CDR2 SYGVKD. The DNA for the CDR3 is TGTGCCATCAAGGGGACAGCGAACACCGGGGAGCTGTTTTTT. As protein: CAIKGTANTGELFF.

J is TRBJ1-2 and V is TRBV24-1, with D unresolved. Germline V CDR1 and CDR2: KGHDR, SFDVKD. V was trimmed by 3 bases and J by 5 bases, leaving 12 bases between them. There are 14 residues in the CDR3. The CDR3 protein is CATSDNTLGYGYTF. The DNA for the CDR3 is TGTGCCACCAGTGATAACACCCTGGGGTATGGCTACACCTTC.

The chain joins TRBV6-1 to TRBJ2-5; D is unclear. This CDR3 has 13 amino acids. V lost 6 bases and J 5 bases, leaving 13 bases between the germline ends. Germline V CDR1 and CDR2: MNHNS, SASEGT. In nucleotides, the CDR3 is TGTGCCAGCAGAACCGTTAACGAGGAGACCCAGTACTTC. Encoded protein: CASRTVNEETQYF.

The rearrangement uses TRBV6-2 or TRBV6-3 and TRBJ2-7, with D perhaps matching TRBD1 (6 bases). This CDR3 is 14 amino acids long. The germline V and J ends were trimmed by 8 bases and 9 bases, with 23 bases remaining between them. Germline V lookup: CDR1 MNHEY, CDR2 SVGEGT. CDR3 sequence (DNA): TGTGCCAGCCTCAACAGGGATACCCCTACGAGGCAGTACTTC. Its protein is CASLNRDTPTRQYF.

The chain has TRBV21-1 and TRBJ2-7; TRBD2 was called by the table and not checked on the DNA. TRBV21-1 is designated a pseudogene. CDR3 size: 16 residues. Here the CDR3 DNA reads TGTGCCAGCAGCAAAGCGGTAGCGGGAGACACCTACGAGCAGTACTTC. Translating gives CASSKAVAGDTYEQYF.

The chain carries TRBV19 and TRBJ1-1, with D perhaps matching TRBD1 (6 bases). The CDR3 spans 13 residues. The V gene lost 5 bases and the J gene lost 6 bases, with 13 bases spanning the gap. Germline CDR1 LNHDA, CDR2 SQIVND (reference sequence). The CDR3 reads CASSVGTLSEAFF. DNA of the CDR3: TGTGCCAGTAGTGTCGGGACACTTTCTGAAGCTTTCTTT. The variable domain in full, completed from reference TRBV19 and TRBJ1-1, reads DGGITQSPKYLFRKEGQNVTLSCEQNLNHDAMYWYRQDPGQGLRLIYYSQIVNDFQKGDIAEGYSVSREKKESFPLTVTSAQKNPTAFYLCASSVGTLSEAFFGQGTRLTVV.

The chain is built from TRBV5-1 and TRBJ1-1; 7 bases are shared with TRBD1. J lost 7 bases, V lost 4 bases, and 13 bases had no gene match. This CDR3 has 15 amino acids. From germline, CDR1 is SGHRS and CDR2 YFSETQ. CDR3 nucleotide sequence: TGCGCCAGCAGCCCGAAGACAGGGCCGGGGAGTGAAGCTTTCTTT. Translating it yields CASSPKTGPGSEAFF.

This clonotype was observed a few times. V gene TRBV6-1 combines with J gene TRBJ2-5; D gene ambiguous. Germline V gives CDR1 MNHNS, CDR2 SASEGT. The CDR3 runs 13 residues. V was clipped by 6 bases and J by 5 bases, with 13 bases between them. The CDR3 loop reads CASSDIVEETQYF. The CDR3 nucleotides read TGTGCCAGCAGCGACATCGTGGAGGAGACCCAGTACTTC.

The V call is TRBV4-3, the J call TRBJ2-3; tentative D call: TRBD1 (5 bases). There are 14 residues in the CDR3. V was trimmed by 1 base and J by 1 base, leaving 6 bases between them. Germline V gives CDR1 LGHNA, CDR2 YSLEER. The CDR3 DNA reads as TGCGCCAGCAGCCAAGGGGGCCGCACAGATACGCAGTATTTT. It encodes CASSQGGRTDTQYF.

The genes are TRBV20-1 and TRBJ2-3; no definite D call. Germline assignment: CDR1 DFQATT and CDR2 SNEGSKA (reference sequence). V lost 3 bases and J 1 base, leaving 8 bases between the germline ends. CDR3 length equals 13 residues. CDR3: CSASIAGTDTQYF. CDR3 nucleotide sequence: TGCAGTGCTAGTATCGCGGGCACAGATACGCAGTATTTT.

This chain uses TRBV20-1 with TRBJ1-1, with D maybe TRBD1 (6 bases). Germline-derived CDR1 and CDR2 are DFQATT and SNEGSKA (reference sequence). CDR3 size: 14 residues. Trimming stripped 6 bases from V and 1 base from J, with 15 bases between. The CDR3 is CSAVQTGGNTEAFF. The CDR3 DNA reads TGCAGTGCCGTTCAGACAGGTGGGAACACTGAAGCTTTCTTT.

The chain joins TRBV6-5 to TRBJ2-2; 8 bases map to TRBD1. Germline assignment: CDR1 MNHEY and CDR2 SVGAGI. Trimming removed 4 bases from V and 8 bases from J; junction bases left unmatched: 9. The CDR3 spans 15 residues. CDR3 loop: CASSFIQGVGGELFF. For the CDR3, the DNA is TGTGCCAGCAGTTTTATACAGGGGGTAGGGGGGGAGCTGTTTTTT.